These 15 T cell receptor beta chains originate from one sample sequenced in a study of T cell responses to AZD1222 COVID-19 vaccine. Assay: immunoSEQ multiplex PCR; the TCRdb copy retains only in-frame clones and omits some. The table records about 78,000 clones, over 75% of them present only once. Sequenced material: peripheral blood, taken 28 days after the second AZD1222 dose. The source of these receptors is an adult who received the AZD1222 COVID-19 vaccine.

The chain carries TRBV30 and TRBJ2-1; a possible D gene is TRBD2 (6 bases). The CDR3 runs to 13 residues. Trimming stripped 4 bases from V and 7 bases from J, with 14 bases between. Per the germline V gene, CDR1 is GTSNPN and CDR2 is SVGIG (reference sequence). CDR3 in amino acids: CAWTGRIWNEQFF. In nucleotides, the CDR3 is TGTGCCTGGACAGGGAGGATCTGGAATGAGCAGTTCTTC.

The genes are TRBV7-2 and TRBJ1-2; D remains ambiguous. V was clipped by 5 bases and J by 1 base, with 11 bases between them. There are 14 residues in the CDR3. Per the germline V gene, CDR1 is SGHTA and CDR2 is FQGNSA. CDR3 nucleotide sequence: TGTGCCAGCAGCGCCACAGTGGGTAACTATGGCTACACCTTC. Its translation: CASSATVGNYGYTF.

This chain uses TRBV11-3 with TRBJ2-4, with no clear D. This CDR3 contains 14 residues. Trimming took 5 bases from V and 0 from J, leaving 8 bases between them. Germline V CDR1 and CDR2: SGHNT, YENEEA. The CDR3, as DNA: TGTGCCAGCAGCCCGTCGACAGCCAAAAACATTCAGTACTTC. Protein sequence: CASSPSTAKNIQYF.

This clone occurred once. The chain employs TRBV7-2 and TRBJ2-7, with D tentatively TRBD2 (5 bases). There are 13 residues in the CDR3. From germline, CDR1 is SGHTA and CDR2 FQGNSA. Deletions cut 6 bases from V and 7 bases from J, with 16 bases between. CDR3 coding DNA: TGTGCCAGCAGTTCCGCCTCGAGAGGGGAGCAGTACTTC. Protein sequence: CASSSASRGEQYF.

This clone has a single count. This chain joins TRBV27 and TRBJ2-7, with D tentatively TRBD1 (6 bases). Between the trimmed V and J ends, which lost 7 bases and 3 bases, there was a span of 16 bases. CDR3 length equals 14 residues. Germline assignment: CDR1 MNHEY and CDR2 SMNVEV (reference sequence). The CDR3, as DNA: TGTGCCAGCACTCCCGGGACAAAAGTCTACGAGCAGTACTTC. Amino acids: CASTPGTKVYEQYF.

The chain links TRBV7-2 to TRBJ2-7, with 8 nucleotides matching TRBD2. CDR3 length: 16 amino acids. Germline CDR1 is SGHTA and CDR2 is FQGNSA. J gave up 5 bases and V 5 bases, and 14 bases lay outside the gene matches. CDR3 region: CASSQSPGGGLDEQYF. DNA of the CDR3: TGTGCCAGCAGCCAATCCCCCGGGGGGGGTTTGGACGAGCAGTACTTC.

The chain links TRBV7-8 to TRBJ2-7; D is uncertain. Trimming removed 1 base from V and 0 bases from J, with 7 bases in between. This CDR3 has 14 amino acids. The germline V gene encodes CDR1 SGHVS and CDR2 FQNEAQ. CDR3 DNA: TGTGCCAGCAGCTTAGGTACGGCCTCCTACGAGCAGTACTTC. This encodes CASSLGTASYEQYF.

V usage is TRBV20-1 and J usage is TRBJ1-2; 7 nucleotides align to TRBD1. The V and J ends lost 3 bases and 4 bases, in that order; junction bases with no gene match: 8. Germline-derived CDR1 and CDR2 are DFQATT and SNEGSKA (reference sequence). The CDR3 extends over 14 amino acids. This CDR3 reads CSASRQGVGYGYTF. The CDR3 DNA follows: TGCAGTGCTAGTAGGCAGGGGGTGGGCTATGGCTACACCTTC.

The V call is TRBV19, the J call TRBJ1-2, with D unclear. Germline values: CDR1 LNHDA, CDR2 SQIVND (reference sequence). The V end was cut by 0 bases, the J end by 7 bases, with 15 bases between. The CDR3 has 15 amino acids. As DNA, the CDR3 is TGTGCCAGTAGTATAGATCAGGCCACAGCTGCTGGCTACACCTTC. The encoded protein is CASSIDQATAAGYTF.

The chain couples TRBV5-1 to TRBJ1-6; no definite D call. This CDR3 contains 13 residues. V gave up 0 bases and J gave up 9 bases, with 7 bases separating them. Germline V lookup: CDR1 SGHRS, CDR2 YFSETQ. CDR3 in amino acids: CASSLAGVSPLHF. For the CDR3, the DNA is TGCGCCAGCAGCTTGGCTGGGGTTTCACCCCTCCACTTT.

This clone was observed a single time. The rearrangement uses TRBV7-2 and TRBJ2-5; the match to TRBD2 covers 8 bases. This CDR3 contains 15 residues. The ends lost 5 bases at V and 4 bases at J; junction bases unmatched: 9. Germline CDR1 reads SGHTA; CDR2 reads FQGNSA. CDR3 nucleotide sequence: TGTGCCAGCAGCCAAAAAGCGGGAGTTGTAGAGACCCAGTACTTC. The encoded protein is CASSQKAGVVETQYF. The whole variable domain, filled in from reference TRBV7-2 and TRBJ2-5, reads GAGVSQSPSNKVTEKGKDVELRCDPISGHTALYWYRQSLGQGLEFLIYFQGNSAPDKSGLPSDRFSAERTGGSVSTLTIQRTQQEDSAVYLCASSQKAGVVETQYFGPGTRLLVL.

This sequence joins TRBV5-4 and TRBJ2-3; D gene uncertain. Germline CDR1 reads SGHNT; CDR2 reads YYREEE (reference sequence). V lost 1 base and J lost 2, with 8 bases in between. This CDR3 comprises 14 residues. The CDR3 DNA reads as TGTGCCAGCAGCTTGCCGTTTAACACAGATACGCAGTATTTT. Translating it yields CASSLPFNTDTQYF.

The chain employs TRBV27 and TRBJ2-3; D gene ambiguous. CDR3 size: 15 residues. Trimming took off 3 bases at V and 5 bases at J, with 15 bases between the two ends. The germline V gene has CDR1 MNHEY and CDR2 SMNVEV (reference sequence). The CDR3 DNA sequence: TGTGCCAGCAGTTTCTGGCCCATGGGCGAAGATACGCAGTATTTT. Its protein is CASSFWPMGEDTQYF.

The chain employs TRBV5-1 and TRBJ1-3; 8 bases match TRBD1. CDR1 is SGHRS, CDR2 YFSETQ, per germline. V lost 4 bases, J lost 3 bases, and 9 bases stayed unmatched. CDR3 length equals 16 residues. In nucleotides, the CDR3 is TGCGCCAGCAGCGCCGGACAGGGCTTGGTTGGAAACACCATATATTTT. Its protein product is CASSAGQGLVGNTIYF.

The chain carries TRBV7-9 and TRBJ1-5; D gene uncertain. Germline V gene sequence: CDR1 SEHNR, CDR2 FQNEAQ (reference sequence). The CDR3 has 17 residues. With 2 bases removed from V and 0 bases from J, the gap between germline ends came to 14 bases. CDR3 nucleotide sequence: TGTGCCAGCAGCTTAAGTGGCCATAACGCTAGCAATCAGCCCCAGCATTTT. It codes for CASSLSGHNASNQPQHF.